This TCR beta chain stems from a study of post-analysis software for immune sequencing data. Points from the study as a whole: Significantly lower normalized Chao1 diversity was found in patients with multiple sclerosis relative to controls. With TRBV5-6, TRBV5-1 and TRBV20-1 included, about five TRBV segments were more frequent in patients than in controls.

Unique molecular identifiers tagged the TCR beta cDNA libraries. In TCRdb, the PCR reads were re-called with MiXCR into one record per CDR3 protein. The sample shows around 710,000 distinct CDR3 sequences, about half of them seen only once. The CDR3 extends over 12 amino acids. V was cut by 1 base and J by 6 bases, with 6 bases left in between. The germline V gene has CDR1 SGHTA and CDR2 FQGNSA. Details on this clonotype: What it binds is not known.

This TCR derives from a girl between 5 and 17 years old with multiple sclerosis. The chain combines TRBV7-2 with TRBJ2-5, with D hard to call. The sample comprised blood. CDR3 residues: CASSLEVKTQYF. Written as DNA, the CDR3 is TGTGCCAGCAGCTTAGAGGTGAAGACCCAGTACTTC.